This T cell receptor beta chain emerged from a study of blood T cells in healthy people across ages. The ends lost 6 bases at V and 3 bases at J; junction bases unmatched: 11. CDR1 MNHNS and CDR2 SASEGT come from the germline V gene. The CDR3 sequence is 16 residues long. Sample-barcoded 5' priming and a J-beta primer mix drove a second PCR of 7 to 11 cycles. TCRdb itself ran the 5' RACE reads through MiXCR, one entry per CDR3 protein. The data hold around 1.5 million distinct CDR3 sequences, with roughly 64% observed a single time. The chain has TRBV6-1 and TRBJ2-5, with 9 nucleotides matching TRBD2. The sequence came from a man aged 18 to 29 in good health. Sequencing was performed on blood. This CDR3 is CASRTLGGGAEETQYF. For the CDR3, the DNA is TGTGCCAGCAGAACCTTAGGCGGGGGGGCGGAAGAGACCCAGTACTTC.